There are a few counts of the clone carrying this T cell receptor (beta chain). Amplification of TCR beta CDR3 regions was performed using RNA transcripts as template. The TCR CDR3 was amplified in a first-round RT-PCR using the HTBI primer set. Each CDR3 protein is one row after TCRdb ran MiXCR on the multiplex PCR reads. The table lists hundreds of thousands of distinct CDR3 sequences, about 45% of them singletons. CDR1 is DFQATT, CDR2 SNEGSKA, per germline (reference sequence). V lost 3 bases and J 0 bases, leaving 9 bases between the germline ends. The CDR3 is 13 residues long. The record originates from a study of T cells in Graves' hyperthyroidism and ophthalmopathy. The study left out patients who had uncontrolled infection, other autoimmune disease, pregnancy or lactation.

The sample consisted of peripheral blood or thyroid tissue (not recorded which). The chain recombines TRBV20-1 with TRBJ2-7, with D tentatively TRBD2 (5 bases). This sequence originates from an adult man with Graves' disease, either hyperthyroidism or ophthalmopathy (not recorded which). The DNA of the CDR3 is TGCAGTGCTAGTGGACTGAACTCCTACGAGCAGTACTTC. Translated, it gives CSASGLNSYEQYF.